This T cell receptor beta chain stems from a study of blood T cells in healthy people across ages. Isolation of PBMCs gave at least 6.5 million cells per sample. This clonotype was observed a handful of times. The authors ran a second PCR of about 7 to 12 cycles using a sample-barcoded 5' primer and a J-beta primer mix. From the 5' RACE reads, TCRdb called clonotypes with MiXCR, one entry per CDR3 protein. This table has 710,000 or so distinct CDR3 sequences, about a fifth appearing once. The germline V gene has CDR1 SGHRS and CDR2 YFSETQ. V lost 4 bases, J lost 0 bases, and 13 bases lay in between. This CDR3 comprises 15 residues.

The origin of this receptor is an older man in good health. This sequence joins TRBV5-1 and TRBJ1-1; TRBD1 is a possible D gene (5 bases). The sample was blood. CDR3 protein: CASSPGRILNTEAFF. The CDR3 region has the DNA TGCGCCAGCAGCCCGGGACGGATTTTGAACACTGAAGCTTTCTTT.